These 30 T cell receptor beta chains were sequenced from one sample in a study of T cell responses to AZD1222 COVID-19 vaccine. Libraries were prepared by immunoSEQ multiplex PCR; TCRdb keeps only in-frame clonotypes and omits some of them. The repertoire holds about 120,000 clones, with roughly four fifths as singletons. The sequencing here drew on peripheral blood, taken on day 0 of AZD1222 vaccination. These receptors originate from an adult in good health.

The CDR3 coding sequence is TGTGCCACCAGCAGAGGGGACCGCCCCAAGGGAGGCTACACCTTC. Translating gives CATSRGDRPKGGYTF. This rearrangement joins TRBV15 to TRBJ1-2, with D perhaps matching TRBD1 (5 bases). This CDR3 has 15 residues. From germline, CDR1 is LNHNV and CDR2 YYDKDF (reference sequence). V lost 1 base and J 8 bases, leaving 17 bases between the germline ends.

This clone showed up just once. The rearrangement uses TRBV5-8 and TRBJ2-3; D ambiguous. V lost 0 bases and J 2 bases, leaving 10 bases between the germline ends. The germline V gene encodes CDR1 SGHTS and CDR2 YDEGEE. The CDR3 sequence is 15 residues long. The CDR3 DNA reads TGTGCCAGCAGCTTGGAGAGGCTCAACACAGATACGCAGTATTTT. It encodes CASSLERLNTDTQYF. The variable domain in full, with the rest retrieved from reference TRBV5-8 and TRBJ2-3, is EAGVTQSPTHLIKTRGQQATLRCSPISGHTSVYWYQQALGLGLQFLLWYDEGEERNRGNFPPRFSGRQFPNYSSELNVNALELEDSALYLCASSLERLNTDTQYFGPGTRLTVL.

The rearrangement links TRBV19 to TRBJ2-1, with TRBD1 identical over 9 bases. This CDR3 is 16 amino acids long. Germline CDR1 reads LNHDA; CDR2 reads SQIVND (reference sequence). After removal of 6 bases from V and 5 bases from J, the junction contained 11 bases not matched to a gene. CDR3 region: CASRSAGQGYDNEQFF. In DNA form, the CDR3 reads TGTGCCAGTAGAAGTGCGGGACAGGGTTACGACAATGAGCAGTTCTTC.

The CDR3 nucleotides read TGTGCCAGCAGGGACAGGGCCCATGGCTACACCTTC. Protein product: CASRDRAHGYTF. The chain carries TRBV27 and TRBJ1-2; TRBD1 aligns across 8 bases. Per the germline V gene, CDR1 is MNHEY and CDR2 is SMNVEV (reference sequence). The trim removed 6 bases at V and 6 bases at J, leaving 3 bases unmatched. This CDR3 spans 12 amino acids.

V gene TRBV30 combines with J gene TRBJ1-1; D gene uncertain. This CDR3 has 13 residues. With 3 bases removed from V and 1 base from J, the gap between germline ends came to 9 bases. Germline V CDR1 and CDR2: GTSNPN, SVGIG (reference sequence). Here the CDR3 DNA reads TGTGCCTGGAGGTTGGGTGAGAACACTGAAGCTTTCTTT. Residues: CAWRLGENTEAFF.

This rearrangement joins TRBV9 to TRBJ2-7; D is perhaps TRBD2 (5 bases). With 4 bases removed from V and 7 bases from J, the gap between germline ends came to 21 bases. Germline V gives CDR1 SGDLS, CDR2 YYNGEE. There are 15 residues in the CDR3. In DNA form, the CDR3 reads TGTGCCAGCAGCCCACACCCGACTGGGTCGGGGGAGCAGTACTTC. As protein: CASSPHPTGSGEQYF.

The chain joins TRBV11-3 to TRBJ2-1; 9 nucleotides align to TRBD1. J gave up 9 bases and V 5 bases, and 5 bases lay outside the gene matches. Germline lookup yields CDR1 SGHNT and CDR2 YENEEA. The CDR3 is 13 residues long. Here the CDR3 DNA reads TGTGCCAGCAGCATGGACAGGGGCGGTGAGCAGTTCTTC. Translation: CASSMDRGGEQFF. Drawing the rest from reference TRBV11-3 and TRBJ2-1, the complete variable domain is EAGVVQSPRYKIIEKKQPVAFWCNPISGHNTLYWYLQNLGQGPELLIRYENEEAVDDSQLPKDRFSAERLKGVDSTLKIQPAELGDSAVYLCASSMDRGGEQFFGPGTRLTVL.

V and J are TRBV29-1 and TRBJ2-2; D perhaps matches TRBD2 (6 bases). This CDR3 is 12 amino acids long. CDR1 is SQVTM, CDR2 ANQGSEA, per germline. CDR3 in amino acids: CTVGGNTGELFF. DNA for the CDR3: TGCACCGTCGGGGGTAACACCGGGGAGCTGTTTTTT.

CDR3 nucleotides: TGTGCCTGGAGTTTCGACACAGGGAACCATGGCTACACCTTC. Translating it yields CAWSFDTGNHGYTF. The chain links TRBV30 to TRBJ1-2; TRBD1 might be the D (6 bases). Germline V gene data show CDR1 as GTSNPN and CDR2 as SVGIG (reference sequence). With 2 bases removed from V and 6 bases from J, the gap between germline ends came to 16 bases. CDR3 length equals 14 residues.

Remarks on this clone: Other nucleotide sequences in the sample specify the same CDR3. V is TRBV7-9 and J is TRBJ1-1; D unresolved. This CDR3 contains 13 residues. CDR1 and CDR2 (germline): SEHNR, FQNEAQ (reference sequence). V gave up 0 bases and J gave up 0 bases, with 2 bases separating them. CDR3 DNA: TGTGCCAGCAGCTTAGCGCTGAACACTGAAGCTTTCTTT. This translates into CASSLALNTEAFF.

V usage is TRBV11-2 and J usage is TRBJ2-2, with D possibly being TRBD2 (5 bases). Germline loops: CDR1 SGHAT, CDR2 FQNNGV. The length of the CDR3 is 15 residues. The ends were cut back, 1 base at V and 1 base at J, with 7 bases in the middle. CDR3 nucleotides: TGTGCCAGCAGCTTAGTGGCGGGGAACACCGGGGAGCTGTTTTTT. Its translation: CASSLVAGNTGELFF.

This sequence joins TRBV5-1 and TRBJ2-5; 9 bases map to TRBD2. The ends lost 3 bases at V and 4 bases at J; junction bases unmatched: 10. Germline loops: CDR1 SGHRS, CDR2 YFSETQ. The length of the CDR3 is 16 residues. CDR3 nucleotide sequence: TGCGCCAGCAGCTACATCGTGAGCGGGGGGCCAGAGACCCAGTACTTC. The encoded protein is CASSYIVSGGPETQYF.

This clone appeared a single time. The genes are TRBV7-8 and TRBJ2-7, with D tentatively TRBD2 (7 bases). This CDR3 spans 16 amino acids. V lost 3 bases and J 7 bases, leaving 22 bases between the germline ends. Germline assignment: CDR1 SGHVS and CDR2 FQNEAQ. The CDR3 DNA reads as TGTGCCAGCAGCTTTGACCTCCGGGGGGCCCGGTATGAGCAGTACTTC. It encodes CASSFDLRGARYEQYF.

This chain connects TRBV6-1 to TRBJ1-5, with D unclear. The CDR3 loop spans 13 amino acids. V was pared by 2 bases and J by 4 bases, with 6 bases between. Germline CDR1 MNHNS, CDR2 SASEGT. CDR3 sequence reads: CASSEFANQPQHF. The CDR3 nucleotides are TGTGCCAGCAGTGAATTTGCTAATCAGCCCCAGCATTTT.

V is TRBV24-1 and J is TRBJ2-4, with 14 bases identical to TRBD2. The V gene end was trimmed by 4 bases and the J gene end by 1 base; junction bases not matched to a gene: 2. This CDR3 region has 17 residues. Germline V gene data show CDR1 as KGHDR and CDR2 as SFDVKD. Here the CDR3 DNA reads TGTGCCACCAGTGACGGACTAGCGGGGGGCGCCAAAAACATTCAGTACTTC. Protein sequence: CATSDGLAGGAKNIQYF.

This chain joins TRBV2 and TRBJ2-7, with D perhaps being TRBD1 or TRBD2 (5 bases each). The CDR3 runs to 14 residues. Looked up from germline, CDR1 is SNHLY and CDR2 is FYNNEI. The V gene lost 10 bases and the J gene lost 4 bases, with 20 bases spanning the gap. This chain's CDR3 is CAINRDAQTYEQYF. CDR3 DNA sequence: TGTGCCATAAACCGGGACGCGCAAACTTACGAGCAGTACTTC.

This rearrangement joins TRBV15 to TRBJ1-2; D is uncertain. CDR1 and CDR2 (germline): LNHNV, YYDKDF (reference sequence). The ends were cut back, 1 base at V and 8 bases at J, with 14 bases in the middle. The CDR3 sequence is 14 residues long. The DNA of the CDR3 is TGTGCCACCAGCAGAGGTTCCCACCGGTCAGGCTACACCTTC. Protein sequence: CATSRGSHRSGYTF.

The V and J genes are TRBV6-2 or TRBV6-3 and TRBJ1-5; 10 nucleotides match TRBD1. Germline loops: CDR1 MNHEY, CDR2 SVGEGT. The junction had 8 bases not matched to a gene; V was cut back by 0 bases and J by 0 bases. CDR3 length equals 19 residues. For the CDR3, the DNA is TGTGCCAGCAGTTACTCCTGGGACAGGGGTCCCGATAGCAATCAGCCCCAGCATTTT. This sequence encodes CASSYSWDRGPDSNQPQHF.

The count of this clone is one. The chain's CDR3 is CASNPLAGGELFF. The CDR3 DNA reads as TGTGCCAGCAATCCTTTAGCGGGCGGGGAGCTGTTTTTT. The rearrangement joins TRBV2 to TRBJ2-2, with 7 bases that match TRBD2. Per germline, CDR1 SNHLY and CDR2 FYNNEI. V lost 7 bases to trimming and J lost 7 bases; unmatched junction nucleotides: 6. This CDR3 contains 13 residues.

The rearrangement uses TRBV7-9 and TRBJ1-1; D gene uncertain. The CDR3 runs 16 residues. CDR1 is SEHNR, CDR2 FQNEAQ, per germline (reference sequence). V lost 1 base, J lost 1 base, and 13 bases lay in between. CDR3 in amino acids: CASSLGFGRQNTEAFF. The CDR3 DNA reads as TGTGCCAGCAGCTTAGGCTTTGGTCGACAGAACACTGAAGCTTTCTTT.

The chain combines TRBV14 with TRBJ1-4; D gene unclear. V was shortened by 0 bases and J by 0 bases, with 14 bases between the two germline ends. The germline V gene encodes CDR1 SGHDN and CDR2 FVKESK. This CDR3 comprises 18 residues. CDR3 in amino acids: CASSQDVPGVATNEKLFF. CDR3 DNA sequence: TGTGCCAGCAGCCAAGATGTTCCAGGAGTTGCAACTAATGAAAAACTGTTTTTT.

This chain links TRBV9 with TRBJ1-3; no reliable D call. Deletions cut 4 bases from V and 0 bases from J, with 14 bases between. The germline V gene has CDR1 SGDLS and CDR2 YYNGEE. The CDR3 contains 16 residues. In DNA form, the CDR3 reads TGTGCCAGCAGCCCACCCCTTGGGGTCTCTGGAAACACCATATATTTT. Encoded protein: CASSPPLGVSGNTIYF. The complete variable domain, with remaining parts taken from reference TRBV9 and TRBJ1-3, reads DSGVTQTPKHLITATGQRVTLRCSPRSGDLSVYWYQQSLDQGLQFLIQYYNGEERAKGNILERFSAQQFPDLHSELNLSSLELGDSALYFCASSPPLGVSGNTIYFGEGSWLTVV.

There are a few counts of this clone. This sequence joins TRBV28 and TRBJ1-3; D is possibly TRBD1 (5 bases). Deletions cut 2 bases from V and 0 bases from J, with 11 bases between. Germline assignment: CDR1 MDHEN and CDR2 SYDVKM. The CDR3 has 16 amino acids. The CDR3 protein is CASSLPGGGSGNTIYF. CDR3 coding DNA: TGTGCCAGCAGTTTACCCGGGGGGGGCTCTGGAAACACCATATATTTT. Full variable domain (remainder filled in from reference TRBV28 and TRBJ1-3): DVKVTQSSRYLVKRTGEKVFLECVQDMDHENMFWYRQDPGLGLRLIYFSYDVKMKEKGDIPEGYSVSREKKERFSLILESASTNQTSMYLCASSLPGGGSGNTIYFGEGSWLTVV.

The rearrangement joins TRBV11-1 to TRBJ2-3, with TRBD1 matching over 7 bases. This CDR3 has 16 amino acids. V gave up 0 bases and J gave up 4 bases; unmatched junction bases: 7. Germline CDR1 SGHAT, CDR2 FQDESV (reference sequence). CDR3 protein: CASSLAPTGFADTQYF. Written as DNA, the CDR3 is TGTGCCAGCAGCTTAGCGCCGACAGGGTTTGCAGATACGCAGTATTTT.

The chain joins TRBV5-8 to TRBJ1-6; 7 bases are shared with TRBD1. Germline V gives CDR1 SGHTS, CDR2 YDEGEE. Trimming took 4 bases from V and 4 from J; bases not matched to a gene: 11. The CDR3 is 17 residues long. CDR3 in amino acids: CASSGHRGQRYNSPLHF. The CDR3, as DNA: TGTGCCAGCAGCGGACACAGGGGACAAAGATATAATTCACCCCTCCACTTT.

In this sample, this clone is medium-sized (0.01 to 0.1%). The genes are TRBV19 and TRBJ1-1; 7 bases line up with TRBD1. The length of the CDR3 is 17 residues. Germline values: CDR1 LNHDA, CDR2 SQIVND (reference sequence). Trimming removed 3 bases from V and 1 base from J; junction bases left unmatched: 11. Here the CDR3 reads CASSILQGTSENTEAFF. DNA of the CDR3: TGTGCCAGTAGTATTCTACAGGGGACCTCAGAGAACACTGAAGCTTTCTTT.

This sequence joins TRBV5-1 and TRBJ2-7; 8 bases fit TRBD2. This CDR3 region has 15 residues. Germline V CDR1 and CDR2: SGHRS, YFSETQ. The V and J ends lost 3 bases and 3 bases, in that order; junction bases with no gene match: 8. CDR3 loop: CASSSLAGKGYEQYF. The CDR3 DNA reads TGCGCCAGCAGCTCTTTAGCGGGAAAGGGCTACGAGCAGTACTTC.

The chain recombines TRBV6-1 with TRBJ1-6; weak D call: TRBD1 (6 bases). CDR3 length equals 14 residues. Per germline, CDR1 MNHNS and CDR2 SASEGT. V was trimmed by 2 bases and J by 9 bases, leaving 11 bases between them. CDR3 coding DNA: TGTGCCAGCAGTGAACGGACAGAGGCTTCACCCCTCCACTTT. It is translated as CASSERTEASPLHF.

V usage is TRBV7-2 and J usage is TRBJ2-7, with 13 nucleotides matching TRBD2. The CDR3 extends over 16 amino acids. The junction had 4 bases not matched to a gene; V was cut back by 3 bases and J by 2 bases. CDR1 and CDR2 from the germline V gene are SGHTA and FQGNSA. The chain's CDR3 is CASSFRGTSGTYEQYF. The CDR3 region has the DNA TGTGCCAGCAGCTTCCGAGGGACTAGCGGGACCTACGAGCAGTACTTC.

The genes are TRBV6-1 and TRBJ1-2; the D is unclear. The CDR3 sequence is 14 residues long. V was trimmed by 1 base and J by 5 bases, leaving 11 bases between them. CDR1 MNHNS and CDR2 SASEGT come from the germline V gene. CDR3 amino acids: CASSEVIQRYGYTF. DNA for the CDR3: TGTGCCAGCAGTGAAGTTATACAGCGATATGGCTACACCTTC.